This T cell receptor (beta chain) came from a study of human T cells and chemical hapten exposure. The study, taken as a whole, reports: Among TCRs, those above 1 in 1000 frequency were unaffected by DPC sensitization.

Regarding time point: pre-sensitization, week 0. The treatment denotes: therapeutic diphenylcyclopropenone sensitization with weekly scalp DPC. Alopecia patients, 18 to 70 years old and DPC-suitable, served as donors. TCRdb analysed the RACE reads with MiXCR anew, one entry per CDR3 protein. This table holds 190,000 or so distinct CDR3 sequences, approximately 29% found once. The CDR3 is 15 amino acids. V was shortened by 2 bases and J by 2 bases, with 13 bases between the two germline ends. Germline CDR1 MDHEN, CDR2 SYDVKM. This clonotype has more than one count but fewer than ten. Antigen specificity is unknown.

The receptor was derived from a woman aged 30 to 39 with alopecia areata. Some clones in this sample may be carry-over from other donors' samples. The source material was whole blood, sampled in connection with sensitization to the hapten diphenylcyclopropenone (DPC). The chain links TRBV28 to TRBJ2-7; D unresolved. CDR3 sequence reads: CASSLAPLRPYEQYF. Here the CDR3 DNA reads TGTGCCAGCAGTTTAGCCCCACTCAGACCCTACGAGCAGTACTTC. Combining the CDR3 with reference TRBV28 and TRBJ2-7 gives the whole variable domain DVKVTQSSRYLVKRTGEKVFLECVQDMDHENMFWYRQDPGLGLRLIYFSYDVKMKEKGDIPEGYSVSREKKERFSLILESASTNQTSMYLCASSLAPLRPYEQYFGPGTRLTVT.